Below are 31 T cell receptor beta chains sequenced from a single sample in a study of shared clonotypes between healthy human individuals. Generated by immunoSEQ multiplex PCR, the TCRdb table keeps only in-frame clones and is missing some. The sample shows about 1 million clones, around 74% of them seen only once. Sequences were obtained from memory CD4+ T cells sorted from blood. The subset is: CD45RA-negative fraction. All receptors derive from a man younger than 35 in good health.

The rearrangement uses TRBV5-4 and TRBJ1-6, with D unclear. Germline CDR1 SGHNT, CDR2 YYREEE (reference sequence). The CDR3 loop spans 14 amino acids. The germline V and J ends were trimmed by 5 bases and 7 bases, with 13 bases remaining between them. In DNA, the CDR3 is TGTGCCAGCAGGTTGCCGGTGCCAAATTCACCCCTCCACTTT. Translating gives CASRLPVPNSPLHF.

This sequence joins TRBV10-3 and TRBJ2-2; possible D gene TRBD1, 6 bases. V was trimmed by 0 bases and J by 5 bases, leaving 10 bases between them. Germline V CDR1 and CDR2: ENHRY, SYGVKD. This CDR3 is built from 15 residues. The CDR3 reads CAISESLGATGELFF. CDR3 nucleotide sequence: TGTGCCATCAGTGAGTCTTTGGGGGCTACCGGGGAGCTGTTTTTT.

This clone has just one count. The chain is built from TRBV7-9 and TRBJ1-4; no definite D call. CDR1 is SEHNR, CDR2 FQNEAQ, per germline (reference sequence). The V end lost 5 bases, the J end lost 4 bases, and 14 bases lay between the germline ends. This CDR3 contains 15 residues. CDR3 nucleotide sequence: TGTGCCAGCAGCCTAACGGGAGGCAATAATGAAAAACTGTTTTTT. This codes for CASSLTGGNNEKLFF.

The chain joins TRBV15 to TRBJ2-2; D perhaps matches TRBD2 (6 bases). The CDR3 totals 14 residues. Germline V lookup: CDR1 LNHNV, CDR2 YYDKDF (reference sequence). The ends were cut back, 11 bases at V and 3 bases at J, with 16 bases in the middle. CDR3 sequence: CAVGTPLYTGELFF. The CDR3 region has the DNA TGTGCCGTAGGGACTCCTTTATACACCGGGGAGCTGTTTTTT.

This clone was found once. The chain combines TRBV28 with TRBJ2-7; tentative D call: TRBD1 (6 bases). There are 16 residues in the CDR3. Per the germline V gene, CDR1 is MDHEN and CDR2 is SYDVKM. The V end was cut by 2 bases, the J end by 3 bases, with 17 bases between. The CDR3 sequence is CASSLIGAGEVYEQYF. In DNA form, the CDR3 reads TGTGCCAGCAGTTTAATTGGGGCAGGGGAAGTCTACGAGCAGTACTTC.

The chain recombines TRBV9 with TRBJ2-1; D remains ambiguous. Germline CDR1 is SGDLS and CDR2 is YYNGEE. The CDR3 sequence is 15 residues long. V gave up 0 bases and J gave up 4 bases, with 11 bases separating them. The CDR3 sequence is CASSVEGQLYNEQFF. As DNA, the CDR3 is TGTGCCAGCAGCGTAGAGGGCCAGTTATACAATGAGCAGTTCTTC.

The chain couples TRBV11-2 to TRBJ2-1, with unresolved D. This CDR3 has 16 residues. Germline assignment: CDR1 SGHAT and CDR2 FQNNGV. Trimming shortened V by 1 base and J by 7 bases, and 17 bases separated the two germline ends. This CDR3 reads CASSLAASAPGNEQFF. CDR3 in DNA: TGTGCCAGCAGCTTAGCTGCGTCAGCGCCCGGAAATGAGCAGTTCTTC.

Only one count was recorded for this clone. V usage is TRBV10-1 and J usage is TRBJ2-3; weak D call: TRBD1 (5 bases). Per the germline V gene, CDR1 is WNHNN and CDR2 is SYGVQD (reference sequence). The germline V and J ends were trimmed by 6 bases and 6 bases, with 13 bases remaining between them. The CDR3 has 13 residues. CDR3 DNA: TGCGCCAGCAGCCCCGCAGGGTCGGATACGCAGTATTTT. Encoded protein: CASSPAGSDTQYF.

V is TRBV7-2 and J is TRBJ1-3, with D possibly matching TRBD1 (5 bases). This CDR3 has 15 residues. Trimming took 1 base from V and 0 from J, leaving 7 bases between them. Germline CDR1 is SGHTA and CDR2 is FQGNSA. The CDR3 nucleotides read TGTGCCAGCAGCTTAGACAGGACCTCTGGAAACACCATATATTTT. This codes for CASSLDRTSGNTIYF.

This clone appeared once. The chain has TRBV7-2 and TRBJ2-1, with 7 bases fitting TRBD2. Trimming took 5 bases from V and 3 from J; bases not matched to a gene: 7. The germline gives CDR1 SGHTA, CDR2 FQGNSA. CDR3 length: 15 amino acids. The CDR3 loop reads CASSPLAGVYNEQFF. The CDR3 DNA reads as TGTGCCAGCAGCCCTTTGGCGGGAGTCTACAATGAGCAGTTCTTC.

V and J are TRBV7-8 and TRBJ1-5; weak D call: TRBD1 (5 bases). The germline V gene encodes CDR1 SGHVS and CDR2 FQNEAQ. The CDR3 loop spans 17 amino acids. V was cut by 0 bases and J by 0 bases, with 12 bases left in between. The DNA of the CDR3 is TGTGCCAGCAGCTTAGCCAGCCAGGGATATAGCAATCAGCCCCAGCATTTT. Translating gives CASSLASQGYSNQPQHF.

The chain recombines TRBV10-3 with TRBJ2-3; D gene ambiguous. The CDR3 spans 13 residues. The germline V and J ends were trimmed by 3 bases and 7 bases, with 11 bases remaining between them. Germline loops: CDR1 ENHRY, CDR2 SYGVKD. CDR3 bases: TGTGCCATCAGTGAATCCCAGTTAAATACGCAGTATTTT. This encodes CAISESQLNTQYF.

The V call is TRBV11-3, the J call TRBJ2-7; D remains ambiguous. The CDR3 covers 13 residues. Trimming stripped 4 bases from V and 2 bases from J, with 9 bases between. CDR1 and CDR2 from the germline V gene are SGHNT and YENEEA. The CDR3 DNA follows: TGTGCCAGCAGCTCCGGAGATGCCTACGAGCAGTACTTC. This sequence encodes CASSSGDAYEQYF.

This clone came up a few times. The same CDR3 can be traced to other DNA sequences in this sample. V and J are TRBV5-1 and TRBJ2-5, with unresolved D. The CDR3 is 13 residues long. Trimming stripped 2 bases from V and 5 bases from J, with 10 bases between. Germline-derived CDR1 and CDR2 are SGHRS and YFSETQ. This CDR3 is CASSLYLGETQYF. The CDR3 DNA is TGCGCCAGCAGCTTATACCTGGGGGAGACCCAGTACTTC. The whole variable domain, remainder taken from reference TRBV5-1 and TRBJ2-5, is KAGVTQTPRYLIKTRGQQVTLSCSPISGHRSVSWYQQTPGQGLQFLFEYFSETQRNKGNFPGRFSGRQFSNSRSEMNVSTLELGDSALYLCASSLYLGETQYFGPGTRLLVL.

The chain combines TRBV5-5 with TRBJ2-5, with 7 bases aligning to TRBD1. In germline, CDR1 is SGHKS, CDR2 YYEKEE (reference sequence). V dropped 2 bases and J dropped 4; count of bases not matched to a gene: 5. The CDR3 contains 14 residues. The CDR3 DNA reads as TGTGCCAGCAGCTTTTCACCAGGGGGAGAGACCCAGTACTTC. Its translation is CASSFSPGGETQYF.

This clone was counted many times. The chain joins TRBV10-1 to TRBJ1-1; D call uncertain. The ends were cut back, 2 bases at V and 6 bases at J, with 10 bases in the middle. The germline gives CDR1 WNHNN, CDR2 SYGVQD (reference sequence). There are 13 residues in the CDR3. CDR3 sequence reads: CASSETKSAEAFF. In DNA form, the CDR3 reads TGCGCCAGCAGTGAGACGAAAAGTGCTGAAGCTTTCTTT.

This sequence joins TRBV5-1 and TRBJ1-1, with unresolved D. The CDR3 runs to 15 residues. Trimming stripped 0 bases from V and 2 bases from J, with 11 bases between. The V gene's germline CDR1 is SGHRS and CDR2 YFSETQ. CDR3 region: CASSLGPSGNTEAFF. CDR3 DNA: TGCGCCAGCAGCTTGGGACCTTCGGGCAACACTGAAGCTTTCTTT.

The chain recombines TRBV5-4 with TRBJ1-6; no definite D call. The CDR3 length is 14 residues. Trimming left V 5 bases short and J 5 bases short, with 11 bases between. Germline CDR1 is SGHNT and CDR2 is YYREEE (reference sequence). The CDR3: CASRPDLDNSPLHF. The CDR3 DNA is TGTGCCAGCAGACCGGACCTGGATAATTCACCCCTCCACTTT.

This clone occurred many times. Other DNA sequences of this sample code for an identical CDR3. This rearrangement joins TRBV7-9 to TRBJ2-7; tentative D call: TRBD2 (5 bases). The germline V gene encodes CDR1 SEHNR and CDR2 FQNEAQ (reference sequence). V lost 0 bases to trimming and J lost 5 bases, with 14 bases between them. The length of the CDR3 is 15 residues. The CDR3 loop is CASSLAGPLGDEQYF. DNA for the CDR3: TGTGCCAGCAGCTTAGCTGGACCCCTCGGGGACGAGCAGTACTTC.

The V call is TRBV7-9, the J call TRBJ2-5; tentative D call: TRBD2 (6 bases). The CDR3 extends over 17 amino acids. The V end lost 1 base, the J end lost 5 bases, and 20 bases lay between the germline ends. Germline CDR1 reads SEHNR; CDR2 reads FQNEAQ (reference sequence). This CDR3 reads CASSLGGLGAAGETQYF. The CDR3 nucleotides are TGTGCCAGCAGCTTAGGTGGTTTAGGGGCGGCGGGGGAGACCCAGTACTTC.

The J gene is TRBJ2-7, the V gene TRBV5-1; D unclear. CDR3 length: 13 residues. Germline V CDR1 and CDR2: SGHRS, YFSETQ. Deletions cut 4 bases from V and 3 bases from J, with 11 bases between. In nucleotides, the CDR3 is TGCGCCAGCAGCCAAGTCGGCGGCTACGAGCAGTACTTC. This codes for CASSQVGGYEQYF.

This chain connects TRBV27 to TRBJ2-5; the match to TRBD2 covers 11 bases. Per the germline V gene, CDR1 is MNHEY and CDR2 is SMNVEV (reference sequence). The CDR3 totals 16 residues. After removal of 8 bases from V and 5 bases from J, the junction contained 13 bases not matched to a gene. CDR3 sequence (DNA): TGTGCCAGCGCAGCTCTCATAGCGGGGGGGATGGAGACCCAGTACTTC. Translating gives CASAALIAGGMETQYF.

V and J are TRBV7-2 and TRBJ2-1; the match to TRBD2 covers 10 bases. The CDR3 totals 15 residues. Germline CDR1 is SGHTA and CDR2 is FQGNSA. Trimming at V came to 8 bases and at J to 6 bases, leaving 10 bases not matched to a gene. The CDR3 DNA reads as TGTGCCAGCGCCCCCGGGACTAGCGCCTTCAATGAGCAGTTCTTC. Amino acid sequence: CASAPGTSAFNEQFF.

The chain couples TRBV2 to TRBJ2-5; D is possibly TRBD2 (6 bases). Germline V gene sequence: CDR1 SNHLY, CDR2 FYNNEI. CDR3 length: 16 amino acids. The V and J ends lost 3 bases and 6 bases respectively, with 20 bases between them. The CDR3 nucleotides are TGTGCCAGCAGTGATACGGGGTGGGAGGACGACCAGACCCAGTACTTC. It translates to CASSDTGWEDDQTQYF.

The genes are TRBV30 and TRBJ2-7, with D perhaps given as TRBD1 or TRBD2 (6 bases each). CDR1 GTSNPN and CDR2 SVGIG come from the germline V gene (reference sequence). The CDR3 has 15 amino acids. The V gene lost 2 bases and the J gene lost 5 bases, with 19 bases spanning the gap. The CDR3 region has the DNA TGTGCCTGGAGTAAGACAGGTTCCACGGGGGACGAGCAGTACTTC. This gives the protein CAWSKTGSTGDEQYF.

This clone showed up just once. The chain couples TRBV18 to TRBJ2-7, with 9 nucleotides matching TRBD1. Per the germline V gene, CDR1 is KGHSH and CDR2 is LQKENI. This CDR3 region has 14 residues. J gave up 3 bases and V 5 bases, and 5 bases lay outside the gene matches. Written as DNA, the CDR3 is TGTGCCAGCTCATCAACGGGACAGGGCTACGAGCAGTACTTC. Amino acid sequence: CASSSTGQGYEQYF.

V gene TRBV19 combines with J gene TRBJ1-1, with D perhaps TRBD1 (5 bases). Germline CDR1 is LNHDA and CDR2 is SQIVND (reference sequence). This CDR3 spans 13 amino acids. V was pared by 9 bases and J by 8 bases, with 19 bases between. CDR3 residues: CASQNPGGGEAFF. The CDR3 region has the DNA TGTGCCAGCCAAAACCCGGGGGGAGGGGAAGCTTTCTTT.

The rearrangement joins TRBV30 to TRBJ1-6; 8 bases fit TRBD1. The CDR3 has 12 amino acids. Per germline, CDR1 GTSNPN and CDR2 SVGIG (reference sequence). The ends lost 7 bases at V and 9 bases at J; junction bases unmatched: 5. This chain's CDR3 is CALGQVGSPLHF. The CDR3 DNA follows: TGTGCCTTGGGACAGGTTGGTTCACCCCTCCACTTT. Full variable domain (missing parts from reference TRBV30 and TRBJ1-6): SQTIHQWPATLVQPVGSPLSLECTVEGTSNPNLYWYRQAAGRGLQLLFYSVGIGQISSEVPQNLSASRPQDRQFILSSKKLLLSDSGFYLCALGQVGSPLHFGNGTRLTVT.

The chain employs TRBV2 and TRBJ1-2, with D perhaps matching TRBD1 (5 bases). The germline V gene has CDR1 SNHLY and CDR2 FYNNEI. This CDR3 contains 13 residues. V was pared by 6 bases and J by 7 bases, with 15 bases between. CDR3 bases: TGTGCCAGCAGGGCCGCCGCGGGGGGTGGCTACACCTTC. Translated: CASRAAAGGGYTF.

The chain recombines TRBV4-2 with TRBJ1-3; D is unclear. V lost 0 bases and J lost 0, with 12 bases in between. The CDR3 extends over 17 amino acids. Germline V CDR1 and CDR2: LGHNA, YNFKEQ. The CDR3 sequence is CASSQEFGRNSGNTIYF. CDR3 nucleotides: TGTGCCAGCAGCCAAGAATTCGGCAGAAACTCTGGAAACACCATATATTTT.

The chain couples TRBV2 to TRBJ2-1, with 13 bases matching TRBD2. V lost 5 bases and J lost 6; bases outside the gene matches: 4. The CDR3 extends over 15 amino acids. Germline CDR1 SNHLY, CDR2 FYNNEI. CDR3 sequence reads: CASSKTSGGFNEQFF. CDR3 coding DNA: TGTGCCAGCAGTAAGACTAGCGGGGGGTTCAATGAGCAGTTCTTC.